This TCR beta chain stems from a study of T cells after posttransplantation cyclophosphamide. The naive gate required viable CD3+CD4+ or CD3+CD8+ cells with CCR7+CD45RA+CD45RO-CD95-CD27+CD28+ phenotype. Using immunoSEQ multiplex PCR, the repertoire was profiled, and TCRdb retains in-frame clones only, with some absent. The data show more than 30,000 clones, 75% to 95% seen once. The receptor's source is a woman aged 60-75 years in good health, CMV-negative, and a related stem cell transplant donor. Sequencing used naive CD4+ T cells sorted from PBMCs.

For the CDR3, the DNA is TGTGCCAGCAGTTACTCCGCCCCGGGAATCCGAAACACCATATATTTT. This codes for CASSYSAPGIRNTIYF. The chain recombines TRBV6-6 with TRBJ1-3, with D hard to call. Trimming removed 0 bases at V and 5 bases at J, with 14 bases between. Germline V lookup: CDR1 MNHNY, CDR2 SVGAGI (reference sequence). The CDR3 is 16 amino acids.